The source of this T cell receptor (beta chain) is a study of tumor-infiltrating lymphocytes in primary liver carcinoma. TCR beta cDNA was reverse-transcribed from 500 ng of total RNA. The reaction used a constant-region primer and ProtoScript II reverse transcriptase. Investigators got TCR beta libraries out of three nested multiplex PCR rounds, done with slightly modified ARM-PCR. The first two PCR rounds used TRBV1-TRBV30 forward primers with a C-beta reverse primer, 9 to 10 cycles each. TCRdb fed the multiplex PCR reads into MiXCR, producing one record per CDR3 protein. The sample includes tens of thousands of distinct CDR3 sequences, roughly 73% of them seen just once. Overall study results and limits: Tumors had a significantly higher top-250-clone fraction than blood (p = 0.039).

Germline CDR1 and CDR2: SGHRS and YFSETQ. CDR3 size: 15 residues. A note on this clonotype: The antigen remains unidentified. Given the absence of the conserved phenylalanine or tryptophan at the CDR3 end, a read error is likely.

The source material, about 18-31 mg of unsorted bulk tissue, was used to co-extract RNA and DNA. Surgical resection was the treatment these patients received for primary liver carcinoma. This chain uses TRBV5-1 with TRBJ2-7; a weak D match, TRBD1 (6 bases). The sequence came from a man between 40 and 49 years old with primary liver carcinoma and hepatitis B virus infection. Material for sequencing was liver tumor tissue from sampling region 2. Stated subset: tumor region T2, inferior pole. DNA for the CDR3: TGCGCCAGCGGCTTCACAGGGTTAAAATCCTACGAGCAGTACTTA. Its translation is CASGFTGLKSYEQYL.